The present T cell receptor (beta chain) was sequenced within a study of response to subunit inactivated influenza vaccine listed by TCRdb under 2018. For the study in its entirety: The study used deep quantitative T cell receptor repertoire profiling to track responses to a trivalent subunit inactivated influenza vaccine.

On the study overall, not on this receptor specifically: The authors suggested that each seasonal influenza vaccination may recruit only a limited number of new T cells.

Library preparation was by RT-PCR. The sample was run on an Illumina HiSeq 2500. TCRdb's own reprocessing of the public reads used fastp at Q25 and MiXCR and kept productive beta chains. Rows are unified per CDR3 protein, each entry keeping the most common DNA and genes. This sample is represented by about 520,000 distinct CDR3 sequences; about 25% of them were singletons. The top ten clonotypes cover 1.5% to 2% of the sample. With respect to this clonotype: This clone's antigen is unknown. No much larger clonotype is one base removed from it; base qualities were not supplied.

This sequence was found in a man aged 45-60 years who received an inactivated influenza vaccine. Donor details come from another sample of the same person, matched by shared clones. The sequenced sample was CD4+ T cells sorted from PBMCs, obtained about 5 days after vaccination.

CDR3 reads: CASSYLGTGRREQYF. In nucleotides, the sequence is TGTGCCAGCAGTTACTTGGGGACAGGGAGACGCGAGCAGTACTTC. The V gene is TRBV28 and the J gene is TRBJ2-7, with 9 bases aligning to TRBD1. CDR1 is given as MDHEN and CDR2 as SYDVKM, both from the germline V gene. V and J are trimmed by 4 bases and 6 bases, and the gene matches miss 10 bases of the junction. From its cysteine to its phenylalanine, the CDR3 spans 15 amino acids. Only the CDR3 DNA stays, 45 bases, in frame from base 1.